Included here is one T cell receptor beta chain sequence, with context. Its antigen specificity is not known. No base qualities exist here, and no much larger clone lies one base off it. The cohort consisted of 600 to 700 healthy bone marrow donors. Cohort members were all nominally healthy when sampled, although unrecorded immune exposures were likely present. The donor tested CMV seronegative and was one of the 352 seronegative cohort members. Each donor provided a peripheral blood sample, and peripheral blood mononuclear cells were used for TCR beta sequencing. The Qiagen DNeasy Blood Extraction Kit was used to extract genomic DNA from the blood cell samples. The data stem from a study of cytomegalovirus exposure and HLA in healthy donors (dated by TCRdb to about 2017). Broadly, across the study: An earlier analysis of about 530 of the donors reported approximately 300 Gb of sequence data and 95 million to 120 million unique TCR beta sequences obtained from about 170 million T cells. Genome-wide SNP genotypes for about 65% of the roughly 670 donors were used in a later genetic analysis, which treated that subset as a discovery cohort. All discovery cohort repertoires had been generated on a single sequencing platform. Across 300 to 400 genotyped donors of the cohort, an average of about 220,000 unique TCR beta nucleotide sequences per donor were sequenced, and 15% to 20% of those sequences were non-productive. A later analysis re-examined previously published TCR beta repertoires from 500 to 700 donors and added high-resolution HLA genotyping to investigate patterns of TCR occurrence. Both class I and class II loci were covered by HLA typing, at four-digit resolution. About 280 gigabases of sequencing data and roughly 81 million unique TCR sequences made up an early release that covered approximately 650 HLA-typed donors. Alongside the repertoire data, information on donor age, sex, ethnicity and CMV serostatus was compiled. Typing coverage differed by locus: A, B, C, DRB1 and DQB1 were typed in roughly 629-640 donors, DQA1 in 500 to 550, DPA1 in roughly 590, and DPB1 in 400 to 490. Of the roughly 400 genotyped donors, around 81% fell in the genetic ancestry cluster associated with self-reported Caucasian donors. The study combined high-throughput TCR immunosequencing, statistical association of individual TCRs with disease status, and machine learning to predict cytomegalovirus infection status. Besides the first cohort of 666 subjects, a separate validation cohort made up of roughly 120 different subjects was used. In the later analysis, no new phenotypic data were used to find candidate immune exposures; instead, reliance was placed on TCR beta sequences and their occurrence across donors. Because of strong linkage in the cohort, roughly five DR-DQ haplotypes were treated as single units for association and clustering. The aim of the study was to test whether cataloging public T cell receptors could identify signatures of past pathogen exposure. An earlier analysis of approximately 580 of the donors used high-throughput TCR beta sequencing to judge whether each TCR beta V gene segment behaved as functional or pseudogenic. The study profiled the T cell repertoires of hundreds of subjects by immunosequencing and related them to cytomegalovirus serostatus.

V lost 5 bases and J lost 8 bases; the stretch between them is 13 bases long. Reading the germline V gene gives CDR1 MNHEY and CDR2 SVGAGI. Measured from the cysteine to the phenylalanine, the CDR3 is 14 residues long. The CDR3 DNA has 42 bases and is translated from base 1. Study-level results and caveats: Most TCR sequences were observed very rarely across donors, whereas some public TCRs were present in many individuals. The 87-base-pair reads could not distinguish some IMGT-functional V segments, including TRBV6-2 and TRBV6-3, so those segments were excluded. A later genetic analysis associated a missense DCLRE1C variant with V-gene and J-gene trimming of TCR beta chains, and an independent cohort replicated the association. In vitro tests confirmed that a few of the cytomegalovirus-associated TCR beta chains recognize cytomegalovirus antigens. A later analysis associated about 17,000 TCR beta sequences with specific HLA alleles at a false discovery rate of 0.05. According to a later genetic analysis, donors in an Asian-associated ancestry cluster had fewer N-insertions in productive TCRs than the approximately 700-donor mean. Correlated functional status among segregating V segments might reflect linkage disequilibrium, but an unknown experimental factor could not be ruled out. A later analysis reported that several top co-occurrence clusters appeared linked to parvovirus B19, influenza, CMV and Epstein-Barr virus. The presence/absence analyses assumed that sequencing depth was roughly uniform across donors, and that assumption may not be true. A total of 164 TCR beta chains were listed by the study as associated with cytomegalovirus. An earlier analysis of around 600 of the donors showed that most TCR beta V segments appeared in productive rearrangements either about 90% or about 30% of the time, which broadly matched IMGT annotations. The cohort was sequenced for TCR beta chains only, and without alpha or paired-chain data the features that could be detected were limited. Strong co-occurrence of HLA alleles, especially DR and DQ, made assigning TCR associations to individual alleles difficult. In a later analysis, HLA-associated TCR beta chains showed more clonal expansion and lower generation probabilities than non-associated chains that were equally common. For the cohort, immune exposure information was limited to CMV serostatus. A cluster of highly shared sequence variants was judged likely to represent a technical artifact of the sequencing pipeline. Because HLA typing was unavailable for some donors at each locus, only the typed subset was used in association tests. According to a later analysis, most CMV-associated TCR beta chains appeared to be HLA-restricted, and the HLA associations seemed to be driven largely by CMV exposure. It was suggested by the authors that the approach could potentially be generalized to other disease states and immunological phenotypes. Some 16 rarely observed V segments, including chromosome 9 orphons, were excluded from the earlier analysis of several hundred of the donors because counts were too low. According to a later analysis, TCR association rates differed among HLA loci, with DRB1 alleles showing the most associated TCRs and HLA-C alleles showing the fewest. The classifier was reported to diagnose cytomegalovirus status with high specificity and sensitivity in both the original and validation cohorts. A further reported finding was that TCR beta sequences accurately predicted the HLA-A and HLA-B alleles for most subjects in the first cohort.

Receptor libraries were prepared by the immunoSEQ multiplex PCR assay. The multiplex PCR relied on a mix of 60 forward primers for TCR Vbeta segments and 13 reverse primers for TCR Jbeta segments. A multiplex PCR assay on genomic DNA amplified the CDR3 region of rearranged TCR beta genes. The Illumina HiSeq System was used to sequence the amplified TCR beta libraries as 87-base-pair reads. Turning to the authors' computational methods: A later analysis counted approximately 76 million unique TCR beta chains across the 666 repertoires, and roughly 9.9 million of these chains were shared by at least two donors. Raw reads were error-corrected and collapsed into unique sequences with a nearest-neighbor algorithm that merged closely related sequences to remove PCR and sequencing errors. V, D and J gene segments were assigned by aligning CDR3 sequences to IMGT reference sequences. For a sequence to be retained, a match of at least six nucleotides was required to both a V gene segment and a J gene segment. Rearrangements were classified as productive when the CDR3 lacked stop codons and remained in frame with V and J, and all other rearrangements were classified as non-productive. Following IMGT convention, CDR3 was defined as the stretch from the second conserved V-encoded cysteine up to the conserved J-encoded phenylalanine. Sequences without an unambiguous match to a single V gene segment were excluded from the earlier analysis of several hundred of the donors. An earlier analysis of several hundred of the donors called V segments functional above 56.7% productive rearrangements and segregating when the between-donor standard deviation exceeded 5%. A statistical classification framework was built for diagnosing cytomegalovirus status from the catalog of TCR beta chain sequences. In a later analysis, TCR nucleotide sequences were compared against IMGT/GENE-DB human TR gene sequences so that V and J genes could be assigned. In a later analysis, CDR3 sequences and most-parsimonious VDJ recombination scenarios were assigned using the TCRdist pipeline. In a later analysis, each TCR beta chain was defined by its CDR3 amino acid sequence together with its V-gene family, and reads without a unique V-gene family were excluded. As a way to deal with suspected cross-contamination and a sequencing artifact, a later analysis dropped approximately 590 nucleotide sequences that were highly shared and had low generation probability. In a later analysis, a clonal expansion index was calculated for each public chain from normalized within-repertoire ranks of inferred template counts. In a later analysis, generation probabilities were computed with a VDJ recombination model fitted to out-of-frame rearrangements, and the resulting probabilities were checked against IGoR. Hypergeometric tests were used in a later analysis to score TCR-TCR, TCR-HLA and TCR-CMV co-occurrence, with a repertoire-size bias correction applied to the TCR pairs. False discovery rates were estimated in a later analysis by permuting HLA or CMV assignments 20 times. In a later analysis, co-occurring TCRs were grouped using DBSCAN, and TCRdist sequence similarity was added for clustering within HLA-allele-positive subsets. Repertoires with fewer than 30,000 or more than 120,000 public chains, plus five repertoires with anomalous nucleotide sharing, were excluded from co-occurrence clustering. TCRdb took this table from immuneACCESS and kept in-frame rearrangements with V and J called. Such tables lack part of the clones; where checked against another copy, unresolved V genes explain under half of the gap, and the rest is unexplained. V and J calls and clone size come straight from that table; D and trimming were deduced from the DNA. The sample profile shows approximately 170,000 clones; around 75% of them were found once. Approximately 2.2% of the sample lies in the top ten.

The receptor was isolated from a male donor in good health and CMV-seronegative. The source material was PBMCs. The rearranged chain carries TRBV6-5 and TRBJ1-6; possibly the D gene is TRBD1, per 6 matching bases. The CDR3 has the sequence CASSSRGSHSPLHF. The DNA sequence is as follows: TGTGCCAGCAGTAGCAGGGGTTCTCATTCACCCCTCCACTTT.